These 11 T cell receptor beta chains originate from one sample sequenced in a study of T cell repertoires in cytomegalovirus infection. For these TCRs, the target antigens are not known. TCRdb recomputed calls from the reads with MiXCR, one row per CDR3 protein. Of 700,000 to 950,000 distinct CDR3 sequences in the sample, around a third were seen once. The material sequenced was cultured CD8+ T cells from PBMCs, taken from culture after CMV antigen stimulation. The receptors derive from a human donor in good health (CMV status not recorded). Some clones in this sample may be carry-over from other donors' samples.

As for this clonotype: Mismatch with germline at one junction end may stem from a read error. V and J are TRBV4-1 and TRBJ2-1; 15 bases fit TRBD2. Germline CDR1 is MGHRA and CDR2 is YSYEKL. CDR3 size: 18 residues. CDR3 region: CVSSPDGLAGGPYNEQFF. DNA of the CDR3: TGTGTCAGCAGCCCCGATGGACTAGCGGGGGGGCCCTACAATGAGCAGTTCTTC.

This clonotype came up a few times. The chain combines TRBV11-3 with TRBJ2-2; 9 nucleotides align to TRBD1. Per germline, CDR1 SGHNT and CDR2 YENEEA. This CDR3 has 16 amino acids. Trimming removed 5 bases from V and 1 base from J; junction bases left unmatched: 5. CDR3 in DNA: TGTGCCAGCAGCCCAAGGACAGGGGAGAACACCGGGGAGCTGTTTTTT. It is translated as CASSPRTGENTGELFF.

The chain joins TRBV7-6 to TRBJ1-6; no firm D call. Deletions cut 2 bases from V and 8 bases from J, with 13 bases between. Germline values: CDR1 SGHVS, CDR2 FNYEAQ. This CDR3 is built from 15 residues. The CDR3 coding sequence is TGTGCCAGCAGCTTAAGTCGTTCGCGTTATTCACCCCTCCACTTT. Translated, it gives CASSLSRSRYSPLHF.

The rearrangement joins TRBV5-6 to TRBJ1-1; D uncertain. Per germline, CDR1 SGHDT and CDR2 YYEEEE. Trimming removed 3 bases from V and 10 bases from J, with 16 bases in between. The length of the CDR3 is 13 residues. The CDR3 nucleotides are TGTGCCAGCAGCTCCCCTCCGACCTTAGGAGCTTTCTTT. Residues: CASSSPPTLGAFF.

This clonotype appeared a few times. The rearrangement links TRBV2 to TRBJ1-5; D gene unclear. The CDR3 has 18 residues. V was cut by 4 bases and J by 0 bases, with 19 bases left in between. CDR1 and CDR2 (germline): SNHLY, FYNNEI. Here the CDR3 reads CASSVVRTLPSSNQPQHF. The CDR3 DNA reads TGTGCCAGCAGTGTCGTCAGGACTCTACCAAGTAGCAATCAGCCCCAGCATTTT.

The gene calls are TRBV12-5 and TRBJ2-1, with 8 nucleotides matching TRBD1. This CDR3 comprises 16 residues. CDR1 is LGHNT, CDR2 FRNRAP, per germline. With V trimmed by 2 bases and J by 9 bases, 12 bases remained unmatched. The CDR3 sequence is CASGLIGTGLLGEQFF. As DNA, the CDR3 is TGTGCTAGTGGTTTGATAGGGACAGGCCTTCTGGGTGAGCAGTTCTTC.

In regard to this clonotype: A much larger clone lies a single base off, so this may be a read error. V gene TRBV7-6 combines with J gene TRBJ2-3; maybe TRBD1 (7 bases). Germline CDR1 is SGHVS and CDR2 is FNYEAQ. This CDR3 spans 14 amino acids. The CDR3 sequence is CDSSAGQLTDTQYF. The CDR3, as DNA: TGTGACAGCAGCGCGGGACAGCTCACAGATACGCAGTATTTT.

This clonotype has just a few counts. The CDR3 loop reads CASSFMQGATKNIQYF. Here the CDR3 DNA reads TGTGCCAGCAGCTTTATGCAGGGGGCGACCAAAAACATTCAGTACTTC. The chain joins TRBV7-9 to TRBJ2-4, with TRBD1 identical over 8 bases. The CDR3 is 16 amino acids. Looked up from germline, CDR1 is SEHNR and CDR2 is FQNEAQ (reference sequence). Unmatched junction bases numbered 6, after V lost 3 bases and J lost 2 bases. Full variable domain (outside the CDR3, taken from reference TRBV7-9 and TRBJ2-4): DTGVSQNPRHKITKRGQNVTFRCDPISEHNRLYWYRQTLGQGPEFLTYFQNEAQLEKSRLLSDRFSAERPKGSFSTLEIQRTEQGDSAMYLCASSFMQGATKNIQYFGAGTRLSVL.

This clonotype was seen a handful of times. This sequence joins TRBV7-2 and TRBJ1-1; D remains unclear. Germline values: CDR1 SGHTA, CDR2 FQGNSA. The V end was cut by 2 bases, the J end by 3 bases, with 10 bases between. CDR3 size: 14 residues. Here the CDR3 DNA reads TGTGCCAGCAGCTTACCAGGTCCTTACACTGAAGCTTTCTTT. Translation gives CASSLPGPYTEAFF.

CDR3 bases: TGTGCCAGCAGCAAACCTCCGGGACTAGCGGGGGGCATCAAAGATACGCAGTATTTT. Its protein product is CASSKPPGLAGGIKDTQYF. The chain is built from TRBV7-9 and TRBJ2-3; 15 bases are a match to TRBD2. V lost 5 bases to trimming and J lost 5 bases; unmatched junction nucleotides: 14. This CDR3 has 19 amino acids. Germline CDR1 is SEHNR and CDR2 is FQNEAQ (reference sequence).

The J gene is TRBJ1-4, the V gene TRBV2; 10 bases agree with TRBD1. CDR3 length equals 14 residues. Germline CDR1 is SNHLY and CDR2 is FYNNEI. V was clipped by 8 bases and J by 7 bases; unmatched bases: 7. The CDR3 DNA follows: TGTGCCAGCCAATCCAGGACAGGGGGTGAAAAACTGTTTTTT. The encoded protein is CASQSRTGGEKLFF.